The 25 T cell receptor beta chains in this list originate from one sample, sequenced in a study of cytomegalovirus exposure and HLA in healthy donors. Produced via immunoSEQ multiplex PCR; TCRdb's table is partial and in-frame only. The top ten clones hold 2% to 2.5% of a sample with 220,000 or so clones, roughly 84% of them seen once. Sequencing was done on a sample of PBMCs. Receptors originate from a woman under 30 in good health and CMV-seropositive.

The chain links TRBV6-6 to TRBJ2-7, with a weak D call TRBD1 (5 bases). V lost 0 bases, J lost 5 bases, and 11 bases lay in between. Germline-derived CDR1 and CDR2 are MNHNY and SVGAGI (reference sequence). CDR3 length: 14 residues. DNA for the CDR3: TGTGCCAGCAGTTACTCGAGTCAGGGCCACGAGCAGTACTTC. Protein: CASSYSSQGHEQYF.

The J gene is TRBJ2-1, the V gene TRBV27; D not certain. This CDR3 contains 14 residues. The V end lost 2 bases, the J end lost 7 bases, and 12 bases lay between the germline ends. CDR1 is MNHEY, CDR2 SMNVEV, per germline (reference sequence). CDR3 sequence (DNA): TGTGCCAGCAGTTTAGTTCAGGTTGGTAATGAGCAGTTCTTC. Translation: CASSLVQVGNEQFF.

The chain joins TRBV18 to TRBJ2-7, with TRBD2 matching over 9 bases. The CDR3 totals 19 residues. The junction had 25 bases not matched to a gene; V was cut back by 6 bases and J by 7 bases. The V gene's germline CDR1 is KGHSH and CDR2 LQKENI. The CDR3 sequence is CASSPQRRPSGDPLREQYF. As DNA, the CDR3 is TGTGCCAGCTCCCCCCAAAGAAGGCCTAGCGGGGACCCCCTTAGGGAGCAGTACTTC. Using reference TRBV18 and TRBJ2-7 for the parts outside the CDR3, the full variable domain is NAGVMQNPRHLVRRRGQEARLRCSPMKGHSHVYWYRQLPEEGLKFMVYLQKENIIDESGMPKERFSAEFPKEGPSILRIQQVVRGDSAAYFCASSPQRRPSGDPLREQYFGPGTRLTVT.

This chain links TRBV6-1 with TRBJ2-3; maybe TRBD2 (6 bases). V was shortened by 3 bases and J by 2 bases, with 15 bases between the two germline ends. CDR3 size: 16 residues. CDR1 MNHNS and CDR2 SASEGT come from the germline V gene. CDR3 sequence: CASSEWWRGFTDTQYF. CDR3 sequence (DNA): TGTGCCAGCAGTGAGTGGTGGCGGGGCTTCACAGATACGCAGTATTTT.

The rearrangement joins TRBV29-1 to TRBJ2-1; TRBD1 aligns across 12 bases. With V trimmed by 2 bases and J by 2 bases, 4 bases remained unmatched. Germline CDR1 reads SQVTM; CDR2 reads ANQGSEA. The CDR3 loop spans 16 amino acids. The CDR3 spells CSVEMGQGAPYNEQFF. The CDR3 DNA sequence: TGCAGCGTTGAAATGGGACAGGGGGCCCCCTACAATGAGCAGTTCTTC.

The chain has TRBV29-1 and TRBJ1-1; D unclear. V was clipped by 7 bases and J by 0 bases, with 12 bases between them. The CDR3 is made up of 13 amino acids. The germline V gene encodes CDR1 SQVTM and CDR2 ANQGSEA. As DNA, the CDR3 is TGCAGCGCCCCCGGGGTTATGAACACTGAAGCTTTCTTT. As protein: CSAPGVMNTEAFF.

The chain employs TRBV6-4 and TRBJ1-5; maybe TRBD1 (5 bases). Germline loops: CDR1 MRHNA, CDR2 SNTAGT. The V end was cut by 1 base, the J end by 6 bases, with 22 bases between. This CDR3 region has 18 residues. CDR3 coding DNA: TGTGCCAGCAGTGACTTGGGGATCCACGGGGGGATAGGTCAGCCCCAGCATTTT. This encodes CASSDLGIHGGIGQPQHF.

The rearrangement links TRBV5-1 to TRBJ1-2, with a weak D call TRBD1 (5 bases). The V and J ends lost 4 bases and 8 bases respectively, with 24 bases between them. The CDR3 has 16 residues. Germline-derived CDR1 and CDR2 are SGHRS and YFSETQ. The CDR3 DNA sequence: TGCGCCAGCAGCCATAATTCAGGCCCTGGAGGGGAGGGCTACACCTTC. Its translation is CASSHNSGPGGEGYTF.

The genes are TRBV9 and TRBJ1-1, with 7 bases that match TRBD1. Germline V gene lookup returns CDR1 SGDLS and CDR2 YYNGEE. Trimming took 2 bases from V and 1 from J; bases not matched to a gene: 5. This CDR3 region has 15 residues. The CDR3 loop reads CASSVRDRENTEAFF. For the CDR3, the DNA is TGTGCCAGCAGCGTCCGGGACAGAGAGAACACTGAAGCTTTCTTT.

This chain uses TRBV29-1 with TRBJ2-5; the D is unclear. This CDR3 has 11 residues. Trimming took 7 bases from V and 5 from J, leaving 11 bases between them. Germline loops: CDR1 SQVTM, CDR2 ANQGSEA. The CDR3 is CSARIGETQYF. CDR3 DNA: TGCAGCGCTAGGATCGGTGAGACCCAGTACTTC.

The rearrangement uses TRBV7-9 and TRBJ2-3, with TRBD2 identical over 11 bases. This CDR3 is built from 16 residues. V was clipped by 4 bases and J by 3 bases; unmatched bases: 6. Germline CDR1 is SEHNR and CDR2 is FQNEAQ (reference sequence). The CDR3 reads CASSSSRTSGTDTQYF. CDR3 nucleotide sequence: TGTGCCAGCAGCTCCTCTCGGACTAGCGGGACAGATACGCAGTATTTT.

The J gene is TRBJ1-3, the V gene TRBV5-1; a weak D match, TRBD1 (6 bases). This CDR3 region has 15 residues. Germline CDR1 and CDR2: SGHRS and YFSETQ. V lost 2 bases to trimming and J lost 2 bases, with 11 bases between them. DNA of the CDR3: TGCGCCAGCAGCTTCGACACAGGGACTGGAAACACCATATATTTT. Encoded protein: CASSFDTGTGNTIYF. Full variable domain (outside the CDR3, taken from reference TRBV5-1 and TRBJ1-3): KAGVTQTPRYLIKTRGQQVTLSCSPISGHRSVSWYQQTPGQGLQFLFEYFSETQRNKGNFPGRFSGRQFSNSRSEMNVSTLELGDSALYLCASSFDTGTGNTIYFGEGSWLTVV.

The genes are TRBV29-1 and TRBJ1-1; TRBD1 is a possible D gene (6 bases). This CDR3 region has 13 residues. Germline-derived CDR1 and CDR2 are SQVTM and ANQGSEA. V lost 7 bases and J lost 0, with 12 bases in between. CDR3 in DNA: TGCAGCGCGGGGGGACACATGAACACTGAAGCTTTCTTT. This sequence encodes CSAGGHMNTEAFF.

The gene calls are TRBV14 and TRBJ2-3, with a weak D call TRBD2 (5 bases). The CDR3 spans 15 residues. The V end was cut by 0 bases, the J end by 0 bases, with 7 bases between. CDR1 is SGHDN and CDR2 is FVKESK in the germline V gene. CDR3 in amino acids: CASSQEERSTDTQYF. The CDR3, as DNA: TGTGCCAGCAGCCAAGAAGAGCGGAGCACAGATACGCAGTATTTT.

This chain uses TRBV27 with TRBJ1-2; 12 bases are shared with TRBD1. Trimming took 5 bases from V and 5 from J; bases not matched to a gene: 12. This CDR3 is built from 17 residues. Germline CDR1 MNHEY, CDR2 SMNVEV (reference sequence). In DNA, the CDR3 is TGTGCCAGCAGTCCAGGGACAGGGGGCGTCATGGAGTATGGCTACACCTTC. It is translated as CASSPGTGGVMEYGYTF.

This clone was seen just once. This chain uses TRBV4-2 with TRBJ2-2, with 13 bases aligning to TRBD2. The CDR3 runs to 20 residues. V lost 0 bases to trimming and J lost 6 bases; unmatched junction nucleotides: 13. Germline CDR1 and CDR2: LGHNA and YNFKEQ. The CDR3 nucleotides read TGTGCCAGCAGCCAAGATTCGGCCGGACTAGCGGGAGTCGGAGCCGGGGAGCTGTTTTTT. Its protein product is CASSQDSAGLAGVGAGELFF.

The chain links TRBV28 to TRBJ1-2, with 7 nucleotides matching TRBD1. With V trimmed by 6 bases and J by 7 bases, 11 bases remained unmatched. Germline V gives CDR1 MDHEN, CDR2 SYDVKM. The CDR3 contains 14 residues. CDR3: CASRPTGYGGGYTF. CDR3 DNA: TGTGCCAGCAGACCGACAGGGTACGGAGGTGGCTACACCTTC.

This rearrangement joins TRBV5-6 to TRBJ1-2; TRBD1 aligns across 8 bases. The CDR3 spans 15 residues. Trimming took 1 base from V and 7 from J; bases not matched to a gene: 9. Germline-derived CDR1 and CDR2 are SGHDT and YYEEEE. The CDR3 DNA follows: TGTGCCAGCAGCTTGCGGACAGGGCCTGGGCGTGGCTACACCTTC. Protein product: CASSLRTGPGRGYTF.

V is TRBV15 and J is TRBJ1-4; 7 nucleotides agree with TRBD1. The germline V gene encodes CDR1 LNHNV and CDR2 YYDKDF (reference sequence). V lost 2 bases to trimming and J lost 3 bases; unmatched junction nucleotides: 9. The CDR3 covers 17 residues. CDR3 sequence (DNA): TGTGCCACCAGCAGAAACAAAGACAGGGCGGCTAATGAAAAACTGTTTTTT. Protein product: CATSRNKDRAANEKLFF.

V is TRBV25-1 and J is TRBJ1-3; D ambiguous. CDR3 size: 16 residues. Germline values: CDR1 MGHDK, CDR2 SYGVNS. The V gene lost 3 bases and the J gene lost 2 bases, with 14 bases spanning the gap. The CDR3 coding sequence is TGTGCCAGCAGTGAGCCCCCGGGGTACACTGGAAACACCATATATTTT. It codes for CASSEPPGYTGNTIYF.

The chain employs TRBV5-1 and TRBJ2-7, with TRBD1 identical over 8 bases. Unmatched junction bases numbered 8, after V lost 5 bases and J lost 7 bases. This CDR3 spans 13 amino acids. Germline V gene data show CDR1 as SGHRS and CDR2 as YFSETQ. The CDR3 sequence is CASSRTGTEEQYF. In DNA, the CDR3 is TGCGCCAGCAGTAGGACAGGGACGGAAGAGCAGTACTTC.

V usage is TRBV25-1 and J usage is TRBJ2-1, with TRBD1 matching over 8 bases. V lost 4 bases, J lost 4 bases, and 6 bases stayed unmatched. The CDR3 length is 15 residues. Germline V gives CDR1 MGHDK, CDR2 SYGVNS. The CDR3 coding sequence is TGTGCCAGCAGTGCAGGGGGCTCTGGGTACAATGAGCAGTTCTTC. This translates into CASSAGGSGYNEQFF.

The rearrangement uses TRBV15 and TRBJ2-7; TRBD2 matches 8 bases. The CDR3 loop spans 15 amino acids. V lost 5 bases and J lost 5; bases outside the gene matches: 11. From germline, CDR1 is LNHNV and CDR2 YYDKDF (reference sequence). CDR3 loop: CATSPSRSGSNEQYF. The CDR3 DNA follows: TGTGCCACCAGCCCCAGTCGAAGCGGGAGTAACGAGCAGTACTTC.

The sample holds a few counts of this clone. The rearrangement joins TRBV4-1 to TRBJ1-2; D not certain. Looked up from germline, CDR1 is MGHRA and CDR2 is YSYEKL. The CDR3 loop spans 13 amino acids. Trimming took off 3 bases at V and 5 bases at J, with 10 bases between the two ends. The CDR3 reads CASSQEIWYGYTF. The CDR3, as DNA: TGCGCCAGCAGCCAGGAGATTTGGTATGGCTACACCTTC.

The V gene is TRBV27, the J gene TRBJ2-3, with 8 nucleotides matching TRBD2. V trimming: 4 bases; J trimming: 4 bases; junction bases outside the gene matches: 7. CDR3 size: 15 residues. CDR1 and CDR2 from the germline V gene are MNHEY and SMNVEV (reference sequence). The CDR3 nucleotides are TGTGCCAGCAGTTATACGGGGGGGGATGCAGATACGCAGTATTTT. Amino acid sequence: CASSYTGGDADTQYF.